Each of the 18 T cell receptor beta chains below was sequenced from the same sample in a study of post-analysis software for immune sequencing data. Whole-study findings and limits: TRBV5-6, TRBV5-1 and TRBV20-1 were among five TRBV segments more frequent in patients than controls.

cDNA libraries for TCR beta contained unique molecular identifiers. TCRdb reanalysed the PCR reads using MiXCR and keeps one entry per CDR3 protein. The repertoire holds roughly 800,000 distinct CDR3 sequences, with about 57% as singletons. Their antigens are not known. The sample was blood. Receptor source: a girl aged 5-17 years with multiple sclerosis.

The V gene is TRBV10-3, the J gene TRBJ2-2; unclear D gene. V lost 3 bases, J lost 2 bases, and 4 bases lay in between. The CDR3 is 13 residues long. Per the germline V gene, CDR1 is ENHRY and CDR2 is SYGVKD. The CDR3 protein is CAISEVNTGELFF. The CDR3 DNA follows: TGTGCCATCAGTGAAGTTAACACCGGGGAGCTGTTTTTT.

The chain has TRBV12-3 or TRBV12-4 and TRBJ1-1, with 7 bases matching TRBD1. V was clipped by 6 bases and J by 6 bases; unmatched bases: 16. This CDR3 comprises 16 residues. CDR3 nucleotides: TGTGCCAGCAGCTTCCCTCGAACAGGGGTTCTCGCTGAAGCTTTCTTT. Translated: CASSFPRTGVLAEAFF.

The table lists this clonotype with a count of one. The V gene is TRBV6-5, the J gene TRBJ2-7; tentatively, D is TRBD1 (5 bases). Trimming removed 6 bases from V and 2 bases from J, with 8 bases in between. Germline assignment: CDR1 MNHEY and CDR2 SVGAGI. The CDR3 contains 12 residues. CDR3 DNA: TGTGCCAGCAGGACAGTCCCCTACGAGCAGTACTTC. Translation gives CASRTVPYEQYF.

This clonotype was detected a few times. The chain couples TRBV10-3 to TRBJ2-7; D call uncertain. This CDR3 region has 17 residues. Germline lookup yields CDR1 ENHRY and CDR2 SYGVKD. Trimming removed 0 bases from V and 2 bases from J, with 17 bases in between. CDR3 amino acids: CAISESVPQPPTYEQYF. The CDR3 DNA reads TGTGCCATCAGTGAGTCGGTGCCGCAGCCTCCTACCTACGAGCAGTACTTC.

Only one count was recorded for this clonotype. The chain links TRBV29-1 to TRBJ2-3; D not resolved. The CDR3 runs to 12 residues. Germline CDR1 reads SQVTM; CDR2 reads ANQGSEA. V was trimmed by 7 bases and J by 1 base, leaving 9 bases between them. The CDR3 region is CSESQRTDTQYF. CDR3 coding DNA: TGCAGCGAGTCGCAGCGCACAGATACGCAGTATTTT.

V gene TRBV20-1 combines with J gene TRBJ2-1; 12 bases line up with TRBD2. This CDR3 is built from 18 residues. V lost 8 bases, J lost 6 bases, and 20 bases stayed unmatched. Germline values: CDR1 DFQATT, CDR2 SNEGSKA (reference sequence). This CDR3 reads CSTRLAGEAIAGVNEQFF. CDR3 bases: TGCAGTACCCGACTAGCGGGAGAGGCCATCGCCGGAGTCAATGAGCAGTTCTTC.

The chain carries TRBV20-1 and TRBJ2-5; the D gene is possibly TRBD2 (6 bases). V shed 6 bases and J shed 11 bases, with 25 bases lying between them. The CDR3 is 14 residues long. Germline loops: CDR1 DFQATT, CDR2 SNEGSKA (reference sequence). The CDR3 DNA sequence: TGCAGTGCCCCGGAGGCGGGAAAGGGTCGGGAGCAGTACTTC. Translated, it gives CSAPEAGKGREQYF.

This clonotype was seen only a few times. The CDR3 DNA follows: TGTGCCAGCAGCTCTTCGACAGGGGGGACTGGGGCCAACGTCCTGACTTTC. It is translated as CASSSSTGGTGANVLTF. This chain joins TRBV7-3 and TRBJ2-6; TRBD1 matches 9 bases. The V gene end was trimmed by 4 bases and the J gene end by 2 bases; junction bases not matched to a gene: 6. The V gene's germline CDR1 is SGHTA and CDR2 FQGTGA. This CDR3 contains 17 residues.

V and J are TRBV6-4 and TRBJ2-5; D unresolved. V was shortened by 3 bases and J by 0 bases, with 5 bases between the two germline ends. The CDR3 contains 13 residues. The germline CDR1 and CDR2 sequences are MRHNA and SNTAGT. The CDR3 protein is CASSEVHQETQYF. CDR3 in DNA: TGTGCCAGCAGTGAAGTCCACCAAGAGACCCAGTACTTC.

This clonotype appeared a few times. The V gene is TRBV9, the J gene TRBJ2-1; 9 positions agree with TRBD2. CDR1 SGDLS and CDR2 YYNGEE come from the germline V gene. The CDR3 loop spans 16 amino acids. Losses at the gene ends were 0 bases for V and 6 bases for J; bases not matched to a gene: 7. The CDR3 DNA follows: TGTGCCAGCAGCGTAGGTGGCGGGGGGGTCGTCAATGAGCAGTTCTTC. Its protein product is CASSVGGGGVVNEQFF. Full variable domain (missing parts from reference TRBV9 and TRBJ2-1): DSGVTQTPKHLITATGQRVTLRCSPRSGDLSVYWYQQSLDQGLQFLIQYYNGEERAKGNILERFSAQQFPDLHSELNLSSLELGDSALYFCASSVGGGGVVNEQFFGPGTRLTVL.

This chain links TRBV20-1 with TRBJ2-3, with 8 bases that match TRBD1. With 2 bases clipped from V and 0 bases from J, the junction kept 7 bases outside the gene matches. CDR1 is DFQATT and CDR2 is SNEGSKA in the germline V gene (reference sequence). The CDR3 has 16 amino acids. The CDR3 DNA sequence: TGCAGTGCTAGACCCCGGGGACAGGCTAGCACAGATACGCAGTATTTT. Protein sequence: CSARPRGQASTDTQYF.

This chain uses TRBV7-6 with TRBJ2-4; maybe TRBD1 (6 bases). The CDR3 runs to 13 residues. V dropped 1 base and J dropped 13 bases, with 14 bases sitting between them. CDR1 and CDR2 (germline): SGHVS, FNYEAQ. CDR3 in DNA: TGTGCCAGCAGCTTAGGTAGTAAGGGGGAGCAGTACTTC. Translating it yields CASSLGSKGEQYF. Together with reference TRBV7-6 and TRBJ2-4, the CDR3 gives the full variable domain: GAGVSQSPRYKVTKRGQDVALRCDPISGHVSLYWYRQALGQGPEFLTYFNYEAQQDKSGLPNDRFSAERPEGSISTLTIQRTEQRDSAMYRCASSLGSKGEQYFGAGTRLSVL.

The chain is built from TRBV20-1 and TRBJ1-4; weak D call: TRBD1 (6 bases). Trimming took off 4 bases at V and 0 bases at J, with 18 bases between the two ends. The CDR3 totals 17 residues. CDR1 and CDR2 (germline): DFQATT, SNEGSKA (reference sequence). Here the CDR3 DNA reads TGCAGTGCTAAGGACAGCAGGGCTCCTACAACTAATGAAAAACTGTTTTTT. This sequence encodes CSAKDSRAPTTNEKLFF.

This sequence joins TRBV29-1 and TRBJ1-2; D is uncertain. The CDR3 runs 14 residues. Trimming removed 3 bases at V and 8 bases at J, with 19 bases between. In germline, CDR1 is SQVTM, CDR2 ANQGSEA. The CDR3 bases are TGCAGCGTTGATTTGCTGGAGGCGGGTAGGGGCTACACCTTC. This encodes CSVDLLEAGRGYTF.

This chain joins TRBV4-2 and TRBJ2-3, with D hard to call. This CDR3 is 14 amino acids long. From germline, CDR1 is LGHNA and CDR2 YNFKEQ. Trimming removed 2 bases from V and 5 bases from J, with 11 bases in between. The CDR3 bases are TGTGCCAGCAGCCAACTGACGGGCCTAGATACGCAGTATTTT. Protein product: CASSQLTGLDTQYF.

V and J are TRBV7-3 and TRBJ2-2, with D unclear. The germline gives CDR1 SGHTA, CDR2 FQGTGA. This CDR3 has 14 residues. V lost 4 bases and J lost 6, with 12 bases in between. CDR3 DNA sequence: TGTGCCAGCAGCTCCTACCAGGATTCCGGGGAGCTGTTTTTT. This gives the protein CASSSYQDSGELFF.

The rearrangement links TRBV10-3 to TRBJ2-4; 8 bases map to TRBD2. This CDR3 has 12 residues. Germline trimming cut 0 bases from V and 15 bases from J; bases unmatched to any gene: 4. Per the germline V gene, CDR1 is ENHRY and CDR2 is SYGVKD. The CDR3 DNA follows: TGTGCCATCAGTGAGTCGACTAGCGAGCTGTACTTC. It yields the protein CAISESTSELYF.

There are a few counts of this clonotype. V and J are TRBV7-2 and TRBJ2-7, with D perhaps TRBD2 (5 bases). Germline CDR1 reads SGHTA; CDR2 reads FQGNSA. Trimming pared 5 bases from V and 0 bases from J, leaving 11 bases between. This CDR3 is 14 amino acids long. In nucleotides, the CDR3 is TGTGCCAGCAGCCCATCTAGCTACTCCTACGAGCAGTACTTC. Translation: CASSPSSYSYEQYF.